The 20 T cell receptor beta chains listed next were all sequenced from one sample in a study of blood T cells in healthy people across ages. A J-beta primer mix and a sample-barcoded 5' primer were used in a second PCR of roughly 6 to 11 cycles. Using its own MiXCR run on the 5' RACE reads, TCRdb lists one record per CDR3 protein. Altogether some 880,000 distinct CDR3 sequences are present, around 34% being singletons, with the ten largest covering 10% to 15%. The material sequenced was blood. Source of these receptors: a man between 18 and 35 years old in good health.

This clonotype has only a few counts. The chain is built from TRBV6-2 or TRBV6-3 and TRBJ2-7; D is undetermined. Germline CDR1 MNHEY, CDR2 SVGEGT. The CDR3 extends over 12 amino acids. Trimming took 8 bases from V and 4 from J, leaving 12 bases between them. The CDR3: CASGRGSYEQYF. In nucleotides, the CDR3 is TGTGCCAGCGGTCGCGGCTCTTACGAGCAGTACTTC.

This clonotype was picked up a small number of times. The V call is TRBV4-2, the J call TRBJ1-2; no firm D call. The germline V gene encodes CDR1 LGHNA and CDR2 YNFKEQ. The V end lost 7 bases, the J end lost 2 bases, and 14 bases lay between the germline ends. The CDR3 is 14 residues long. Written as DNA, the CDR3 is TGTGCCAGCACCCACGTGGGGTCGAACTATGGCTACACCTTC. Residues: CASTHVGSNYGYTF.

This clonotype has just one count. The rearrangement joins TRBV25-1 to TRBJ1-2, with 7 nucleotides matching TRBD1. The CDR3 is 15 residues long. Germline loops: CDR1 MGHDK, CDR2 SYGVNS. With 4 bases clipped from V and 8 bases from J, the junction kept 13 bases outside the gene matches. This CDR3 reads CASSGYHTGVWGYTF. CDR3 sequence (DNA): TGTGCCAGCAGTGGATATCATACAGGGGTTTGGGGCTACACCTTC.

On this clonotype: Since a much larger clone is just one base distant, this may be a read error. The chain has TRBV20-1 and TRBJ2-5, with D maybe TRBD2 (6 bases). The germline V and J ends were trimmed by 4 bases and 9 bases, with 18 bases remaining between them. Germline V CDR1 and CDR2: DFQATT, SNEGSKA (reference sequence). CDR3 length: 13 residues. Written as DNA, the CDR3 is TGCAGTGCTACTGACTTGTTAGGGGAGGCCCAGTACTTC. Protein: CSATDLLGEAQYF.

The CDR3 is CASSEEGGGPHGYTF. The CDR3, as DNA: TGTGCCAGCAGTGAGGAGGGAGGTGGACCCCATGGCTACACCTTC. The rearrangement joins TRBV6-1 to TRBJ1-2; the D is unclear. Looked up from germline, CDR1 is MNHNS and CDR2 is SASEGT. The CDR3 has 15 residues. The V end was cut by 3 bases, the J end by 6 bases, with 17 bases between.

The rearrangement uses TRBV10-3 and TRBJ2-6; D gene uncertain. The CDR3 is 17 residues long. From germline, CDR1 is ENHRY and CDR2 SYGVKD. V shed 4 bases and J shed 4 bases, with 17 bases lying between them. CDR3: CAISAQGEIEGANVLTF. CDR3 nucleotide sequence: TGTGCCATCAGTGCACAAGGCGAAATCGAAGGGGCCAACGTCCTGACTTTC.

With regard to this clonotype: A much larger clone differs by one base, so this may be a read error. The chain carries TRBV12-3 or TRBV12-4 and TRBJ2-5, with D possibly called TRBD1 or TRBD2 (5 bases each). V gave up 3 bases and J gave up 2 bases, with 19 bases separating them. The CDR3 contains 17 residues. The DNA for the CDR3 is TGTGCCAGCAGTTTTGGGCTAGTGGGGACCTCTCAAGAGACCCAGTACTTC. It codes for CASSFGLVGTSQETQYF.

This chain uses TRBV4-2 with TRBJ2-3; D might be TRBD2 (6 bases). The V and J ends lost 1 base and 5 bases respectively, with 10 bases between them. This CDR3 has 14 amino acids. Germline CDR1 is LGHNA and CDR2 is YNFKEQ. The CDR3 loop is CASSQVPTRDTQYF. As DNA, the CDR3 is TGTGCCAGCAGCCAAGTCCCGACTAGAGATACGCAGTATTTT.

This clonotype was counted many times. The chain uses TRBV12-3 or TRBV12-4 and TRBJ2-3; perhaps TRBD1 as D (6 bases). Trimming left V 4 bases short and J 2 bases short, with 19 bases between. The CDR3 totals 17 residues. The CDR3 DNA sequence: TGTGCCAGCAGTTCCCAGGGGTGGCTTTTCACCACAGATACGCAGTATTTT. As protein: CASSSQGWLFTTDTQYF.

This clonotype was seen at least ten times. The chain combines TRBV12-3 or TRBV12-4 with TRBJ1-1; D is unresolved. This CDR3 has 12 residues. Trimming removed 5 bases at V and 7 bases at J, with 11 bases between. DNA of the CDR3: TGTGCCAGCAGTCCCGTGGGGAGTGAAGCTTTCTTT. Amino acid sequence: CASSPVGSEAFF.

About this clonotype: This could be a read error, since a much larger clone is one nucleotide away. The rearrangement links TRBV4-3 to TRBJ2-1; no firm D call. V gave up 0 bases and J gave up 13 bases, with 19 bases separating them. The CDR3 spans 15 residues. Germline V gives CDR1 LGHNA, CDR2 YSLEER. CDR3 sequence reads: CASSQELAAIETQFF. The CDR3, as DNA: TGCGCCAGCAGCCAAGAGTTGGCAGCTATCGAGACCCAGTTCTTC.

The chain links TRBV11-2 to TRBJ2-1; 12 bases map to TRBD2. V was clipped by 1 base and J by 8 bases; unmatched bases: 12. The germline V gene has CDR1 SGHAT and CDR2 FQNNGV. The CDR3 is 18 amino acids. CDR3 protein: CASSLGIASGGVGDEQFF. The CDR3 DNA follows: TGTGCCAGCAGCTTAGGGATTGCTAGCGGGGGGGTCGGGGATGAGCAGTTCTTC. Variable domain in full (rest from reference TRBV11-2 and TRBJ2-1): EAGVAQSPRYKIIEKRQSVAFWCNPISGHATLYWYQQILGQGPKLLIQFQNNGVVDDSQLPKDRFSAERLKGVDSTLKIQPAKLEDSAVYLCASSLGIASGGVGDEQFFGPGTRLTVL.

This clonotype was observed a single time. V gene TRBV25-1 combines with J gene TRBJ1-6; 8 bases align to TRBD1. CDR1 MGHDK and CDR2 SYGVNS come from the germline V gene. CDR3 length equals 13 residues. V lost 7 bases, J lost 8 bases, and 4 bases stayed unmatched. The CDR3 sequence is CASTQGADSPLHF. The CDR3 nucleotides are TGTGCCAGCACTCAGGGGGCCGATTCACCCCTCCACTTT.

The chain links TRBV10-3 to TRBJ1-2, with a tentative D call TRBD1 (5 bases). The V end was cut by 4 bases, the J end by 4 bases, with 10 bases between. In germline, CDR1 is ENHRY, CDR2 SYGVKD. This CDR3 has 13 residues. CDR3 region: CAISVQGGYGYTF. In DNA, the CDR3 is TGTGCCATCAGTGTCCAGGGAGGCTATGGCTACACCTTC.

To note about this clonotype: Since a much larger clone is just one base distant, this may be a read error. V usage is TRBV12-3 or TRBV12-4 and J usage is TRBJ2-1; TRBD1 aligns across 8 bases. With V trimmed by 6 bases and J by 15 bases, 16 bases remained unmatched. The CDR3 is 14 amino acids. The CDR3 DNA reads as TGTGCCAGCAGCGGGGACAGGAGCTTAAATATTTGGTTCTTC. Translating gives CASSGDRSLNIWFF.

The chain uses TRBV2 and TRBJ1-5; D remains ambiguous. The CDR3 runs to 13 residues. Germline CDR1 reads SNHLY; CDR2 reads FYNNEI. V was clipped by 7 bases and J by 3 bases, with 10 bases between them. The CDR3: CASMAGYNQPQHF. CDR3 nucleotides: TGTGCCAGCATGGCGGGTTACAATCAGCCCCAGCATTTT.

This clonotype has only a few counts. The rearrangement uses TRBV2 and TRBJ1-1; perhaps TRBD1 as D (6 bases). Looked up from germline, CDR1 is SNHLY and CDR2 is FYNNEI. The CDR3 loop spans 13 amino acids. V lost 11 bases, J lost 0 bases, and 13 bases lay in between. CDR3 coding DNA: TGTGCCCTACGATGGACAGTGAACACTGAAGCTTTCTTT. It translates to CALRWTVNTEAFF. The full variable domain, rest sourced from reference TRBV2 and TRBJ1-1, is EPEVTQTPSHQVTQMGQEVILRCVPISNHLYFYWYRQILGQKVEFLVSFYNNEISEKSEIFDDQFSVERPDGSNFTLKIRSTKLEDSAMYFCALRWTVNTEAFFGQGTRLTVV.

This clonotype appeared a few times. The chain carries TRBV18 and TRBJ2-5, with 8 bases fitting TRBD1. Trimming took 3 bases from V and 7 from J; bases not matched to a gene: 16. Per germline, CDR1 KGHSH and CDR2 LQKENI. The CDR3 totals 17 residues. The CDR3 sequence: CASSPGTGLSGGVTQYF. DNA of the CDR3: TGTGCCAGCTCACCCGGGACAGGTCTTTCGGGCGGCGTGACCCAGTACTTC.

On this clonotype: This clone may be a read error of a much larger clone one base away. V and J are TRBV7-2 and TRBJ2-4; D is unclear. The CDR3 extends over 13 amino acids. CDR1 is SGHTA and CDR2 is FQGNSA in the germline V gene. Trimming left V 3 bases short and J 7 bases short, with 10 bases between. The CDR3 region has the DNA TGTGCCAGCAGCTTGGGCAGCACTAACATTCAGTACTTC. Residues: CASSLGSTNIQYF.

The CDR3 is CASRRHTSGANVLTF. CDR3 bases: TGTGCCAGCAGACGACATACCTCTGGGGCCAACGTCCTGACTTTC. The V call is TRBV6-5, the J call TRBJ2-6; no clear D gene. CDR3 length: 15 amino acids. V lost 6 bases to trimming and J lost 0 bases, with 9 bases between them. Germline CDR1 MNHEY, CDR2 SVGAGI.